The 13 T cell receptor beta chains below were found in one sample sequenced in a study of CD8+CD57+ T cells in acquired aplastic anemia. Researchers used genomic DNA as the template to profile TCR beta VDJ and CDR3. From the reads, TCRdb called clonotypes with MiXCR, one entry per CDR3 protein. The profile covers a few hundred thousand distinct CDR3 sequences, with around 60% appearing a single time and approximately 32% taken by the ten largest. Sequencing was carried out using sorted CD4+, CD8+, or CD8+CD57+ T cells (not recorded which) from PBMCs. Every receptor here comes from a human donor in good health.

About this clonotype: This clone may be a read error of a much larger clone one base away. This sequence joins TRBV27 and TRBJ2-7, with 13 bases aligning to TRBD2. This CDR3 is built from 15 residues. Germline V gene data show CDR1 as MNHEY and CDR2 as SMNVEV (reference sequence). The CDR3 DNA is TGTGCCGGCAGTTGGACTAGCGGGAGTGGGTACGAGCAGTACTTC. It specifies CAGSWTSGSGYEQYF.

The chain carries TRBV5-6 and TRBJ2-1; D is perhaps TRBD1 (6 bases). Germline CDR1 SGHDT, CDR2 YYEEEE. The length of the CDR3 is 13 residues. The germline V and J ends were trimmed by 0 bases and 8 bases, with 9 bases remaining between them. CDR3 nucleotide sequence: TGTGCCAGCAGCTTGGTACAGGGCGATGAGCAGTTCTTC. This gives the protein CASSLVQGDEQFF.

The chain is built from TRBV7-3 and TRBJ2-7; 14 bases map to TRBD2. Germline CDR1 is SGHTA and CDR2 is FQGTGA. The CDR3 sequence is 17 residues long. J lost 3 bases, V lost 7 bases, and 11 bases had no gene match. The CDR3 sequence is CASTSPGLAGDHYEQYF. In DNA, the CDR3 is TGTGCCAGCACCTCCCCGGGACTAGCGGGGGATCACTACGAGCAGTACTTC.

This chain joins TRBV7-2 and TRBJ1-1, with 7 nucleotides matching TRBD1. V dropped 0 bases and J dropped 2; count of bases not matched to a gene: 3. CDR1 is SGHTA and CDR2 is FQGNSA in the germline V gene. The length of the CDR3 is 15 residues. CDR3 sequence reads: CASSLAGTDNTEAFF. CDR3 DNA sequence: TGTGCCAGCAGCTTAGCTGGGACAGATAACACTGAAGCTTTCTTT.

The chain couples TRBV7-9 to TRBJ1-2; tentative D call: TRBD1 (6 bases). The CDR3 consists of 12 residues. The V end lost 5 bases, the J end lost 11 bases, and 15 bases lay between the germline ends. Germline V gene data show CDR1 as SEHNR and CDR2 as FQNEAQ (reference sequence). CDR3 residues: CASSMGAGAYTF. In DNA form, the CDR3 reads TGTGCCAGCAGCATGGGGGCAGGCGCGTACACCTTC.

The chain is built from TRBV6-4 and TRBJ2-1, with D perhaps TRBD1 (6 bases). The germline gives CDR1 MRHNA, CDR2 SNTAGT. The CDR3 has 15 amino acids. The germline V and J ends were trimmed by 4 bases and 0 bases, with 10 bases remaining between them. CDR3 amino acids: CASSGGQGSYNEQFF. In DNA form, the CDR3 reads TGTGCCAGCAGTGGGGGGCAGGGCTCCTACAATGAGCAGTTCTTC.

The V call is TRBV20-1, the J call TRBJ1-2, with D possibly matching TRBD1 (5 bases). The germline gives CDR1 DFQATT, CDR2 SNEGSKA (reference sequence). Trimming took off 3 bases at V and 3 bases at J, with 17 bases between the two ends. CDR3 length: 15 residues. This CDR3 reads CSASPIAGGDYGYTF. The CDR3 nucleotides read TGCAGTGCTAGTCCAATAGCGGGGGGTGACTATGGCTACACCTTC.

This chain links TRBV15 with TRBJ2-1; D ambiguous. Germline CDR1 LNHNV, CDR2 YYDKDF (reference sequence). Trimming removed 0 bases from V and 9 bases from J, with 12 bases in between. The CDR3 consists of 14 residues. The CDR3 is CATSRDGVSGEQFF. The CDR3 DNA follows: TGTGCCACCAGCAGAGACGGTGTTTCCGGTGAGCAGTTCTTC. The variable domain in full, completed from reference TRBV15 and TRBJ2-1, reads DAMVIQNPRYQVTQFGKPVTLSCSQTLNHNVMYWYQQKSSQAPKLLFHYYDKDFNNEADTPDNFQSRRPNTSFCFLDIRSPGLGDTAMYLCATSRDGVSGEQFFGPGTRLTVL.

The CDR3 loop reads CASSPRMSGTDTQYF. Written as DNA, the CDR3 is TGTGCCAGCAGTCCTAGGATGTCGGGCACAGATACGCAGTATTTT. The V and J genes are TRBV19 and TRBJ2-3; D not certain. The CDR3 extends over 15 amino acids. V lost 9 bases to trimming and J lost 1 base, with 17 bases between them. In germline, CDR1 is LNHDA, CDR2 SQIVND (reference sequence).

The CDR3 coding sequence is TGTGCCAGCCTTACTGGGGGCCAAGAGACCCAGTACTTC. Amino acids: CASLTGGQETQYF. J is TRBJ2-5 and V is TRBV7-9; D could derive from TRBD1 or TRBD2 (5 bases each). V lost 8 bases and J 1 base, leaving 11 bases between the germline ends. Germline values: CDR1 SEHNR, CDR2 FQNEAQ (reference sequence). The CDR3 totals 13 residues.

There are many counts of this clonotype. This rearrangement joins TRBV11-3 to TRBJ2-2, with 15 bases matching TRBD2. The germline gives CDR1 SGHNT, CDR2 YENEEA. V shed 5 bases and J 3 bases; nucleotides not matched to a gene: 4. The CDR3 totals 17 residues. CDR3 DNA: TGTGCCAGCAGCCCAGGACTAGCGGGAGGGCACACCGGGGAGCTGTTTTTT. Translation gives CASSPGLAGGHTGELFF.

This clonotype was counted only a few times. J is TRBJ2-7 and V is TRBV15; no reliable D call. Deletions cut 3 bases from V and 0 bases from J, with 9 bases between. The CDR3 is 14 amino acids. From germline, CDR1 is LNHNV and CDR2 YYDKDF (reference sequence). This chain's CDR3 is CATSSDRTSYEQYF. The CDR3 bases are TGTGCCACCAGCAGTGACCGGACCTCCTACGAGCAGTACTTC.

This chain links TRBV5-8 with TRBJ2-1, with D tentatively TRBD2 (5 bases). Between the trimmed V and J ends, which lost 3 bases and 4 bases, there was a span of 14 bases. Germline V CDR1 and CDR2: SGHTS, YDEGEE. The CDR3 extends over 15 amino acids. The CDR3 sequence is CASSYRDRPYNEQFF. CDR3 DNA: TGTGCCAGCAGCTACCGGGATAGACCATACAATGAGCAGTTCTTC.